This T cell receptor beta chain comes out of a study of OX40 agonist ivuxolimab in advanced cancers. As for the study in general: Patients with hepatocellular carcinoma, melanoma, renal cell or head and neck cancer made up the dose-escalation patients. With a range of roughly 20 to 90, age averaged approximately 60 years, and 70% to 85% were male. Prior checkpoint blockade (anti-PD-1, anti-PD-L1 or anti-CTLA-4) was permitted; approximately 41% had it. Three patients had partial responses: one hepatocellular carcinoma, two cutaneous melanoma.

CDR3 length: 15 amino acids. TCRdb's table, derived via immunoSEQ multiplex PCR, lists solely in-frame clones and lacks some. The sample lists about 27,000 clones; over 60% were seen once. Specimen: CD4+ or CD8+ T cells sorted from blood, collected in a trial of the OX40 agonist ivuxolimab. The source of this sequence is an adult with an advanced solid tumor such as melanoma, head and neck, liver or kidney cancer. V gene TRBV21-1 combines with J gene TRBJ1-3; no check of the table's D call, TRBD1, against the DNA was made. TRBV21-1 is a pseudogene. CDR3 sequence: CASSTQGHARNTIYF. Written as DNA, the CDR3 is TGTGCCAGCAGCACACAGGGCCATGCTAGAAACACCATATATTTT.